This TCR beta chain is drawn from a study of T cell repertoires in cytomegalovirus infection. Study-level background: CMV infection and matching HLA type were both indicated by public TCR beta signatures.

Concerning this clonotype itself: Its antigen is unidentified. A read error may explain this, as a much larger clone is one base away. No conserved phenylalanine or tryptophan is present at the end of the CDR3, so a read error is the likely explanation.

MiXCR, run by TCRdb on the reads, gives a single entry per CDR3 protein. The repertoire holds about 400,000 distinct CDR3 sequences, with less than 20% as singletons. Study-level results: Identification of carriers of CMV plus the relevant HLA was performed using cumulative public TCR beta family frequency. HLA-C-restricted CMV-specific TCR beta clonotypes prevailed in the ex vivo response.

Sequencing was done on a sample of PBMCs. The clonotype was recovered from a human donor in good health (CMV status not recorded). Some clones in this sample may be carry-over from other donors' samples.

The CDR3 bases are TGTGCCAGTAGTTCCCGGACTCCTTTTTCCTACGAGCAGTACTTA. Protein product: CASSSRTPFSYEQYL. V is TRBV19 and J is TRBJ2-7, with D possibly TRBD2 on 5 matching bases. The V gene lost 5 bases and the J gene lost 1 base, with 15 bases spanning the gap. The germline V gene has CDR1 LNHDA and CDR2 SQIVND (reference sequence). This CDR3 is built from 15 residues.